The 15 T cell receptor beta chains below were found in one sample sequenced in a study of blood T cell repertoires in COVID-19. Repertoires were generated with immunoSEQ multiplex PCR, while TCRdb's copy carries only in-frame clones and drops some. The sample contains 130,000 to 150,000 clones, roughly 82% of which appear only once. The sample consisted of peripheral blood. The receptors shown here come from a man between 60 and 70 years old with active or convalescent COVID-19.

The count of this clone is one. The rearrangement links TRBV7-8 to TRBJ2-5, with 12 bases that match TRBD2. The CDR3 runs to 17 residues. CDR1 and CDR2 (germline): SGHVS, FQNEAQ. The junction had 6 bases not matched to a gene; V was cut back by 2 bases and J by 2 bases. The CDR3 sequence: CASSLRLAGVFQETQYF. CDR3 sequence (DNA): TGTGCCAGCAGCTTACGACTAGCGGGGGTCTTTCAAGAGACCCAGTACTTC.

In DNA form, the CDR3 reads TGTGCCAGCAGTTACTTCTGGAGCTCCTACAATGAGCAGTTCTTC. Translating gives CASSYFWSSYNEQFF. The V call is TRBV6-5, the J call TRBJ2-1; no clear D. Germline values: CDR1 MNHEY, CDR2 SVGAGI. V was cut by 1 base and J by 0 bases, with 7 bases left in between. The CDR3 totals 15 residues.

V gene TRBV11-2 combines with J gene TRBJ1-5; D remains unclear. This CDR3 has 13 residues. Germline CDR1 and CDR2: SGHAT and FQNNGV. Trimming took 8 bases from V and 0 from J, leaving 8 bases between them. The CDR3 here is CASGRDSNQPQHF. CDR3 coding DNA: TGTGCCAGCGGGAGGGATAGCAATCAGCCCCAGCATTTT.

This clone was seen once. The genes are TRBV11-3 and TRBJ2-5, with 9 positions matching TRBD1. The V segment lost 5 bases and the J segment 5 bases; nucleotides outside the gene matches: 9. Germline V gene lookup returns CDR1 SGHNT and CDR2 YENEEA. The CDR3 is 15 amino acids. The CDR3 bases are TGTGCCAGCAGCCCAACCGGGACAGGGTCGGAGACCCAGTACTTC. Protein sequence: CASSPTGTGSETQYF. Complete variable domain (other parts from reference TRBV11-3 and TRBJ2-5): EAGVVQSPRYKIIEKKQPVAFWCNPISGHNTLYWYLQNLGQGPELLIRYENEEAVDDSQLPKDRFSAERLKGVDSTLKIQPAELGDSAVYLCASSPTGTGSETQYFGPGTRLLVL.

The genes are TRBV19 and TRBJ1-1; D uncertain. This CDR3 contains 15 residues. Germline loops: CDR1 LNHDA, CDR2 SQIVND (reference sequence). V lost 0 bases and J lost 0, with 8 bases in between. This chain's CDR3 is CASSIERRLNTEAFF. CDR3 bases: TGTGCCAGTAGTATAGAAAGGCGGCTGAACACTGAAGCTTTCTTT.

Here the CDR3 DNA reads TGCGCCAGCAGCTCGACAGGCTCTGGAAACACCATATATTTT. The encoded protein is CASSSTGSGNTIYF. The V gene is TRBV5-1, the J gene TRBJ1-3, with a tentative D call TRBD1 (6 bases). V was trimmed by 3 bases and J by 0 bases, leaving 7 bases between them. From germline, CDR1 is SGHRS and CDR2 YFSETQ. This CDR3 has 14 amino acids.

This sequence joins TRBV12-5 and TRBJ2-1; unclear D gene. This CDR3 has 12 residues. Trimming cost V 0 bases and J 7 bases, with 4 bases left between them. Germline V gives CDR1 LGHNT, CDR2 FRNRAP. In DNA form, the CDR3 reads TGTGCTAGTGGTTTGGTATCGAATGAGCAGTTCTTC. Its translation: CASGLVSNEQFF.

This clone was found once. The chain joins TRBV6-6 to TRBJ1-6; D is perhaps TRBD1 (5 bases). The CDR3 spans 15 residues. From germline, CDR1 is MNHNY and CDR2 SVGAGI (reference sequence). V shed 9 bases and J shed 6 bases, with 18 bases lying between them. DNA for the CDR3: TGTGCCAGTAGGGCCAGGAACAGGAGTAATTCACCCCTCCACTTT. As protein: CASRARNRSNSPLHF.

J is TRBJ2-6 and V is TRBV24-1; D ambiguous. Germline CDR1 and CDR2: KGHDR and SFDVKD. CDR3 size: 16 residues. The V end was cut by 4 bases, the J end by 4 bases, with 13 bases between. DNA of the CDR3: TGTGCCACCAGTGACCTATCAACTTCGGGGGCCAACGTCCTGACTTTC. The encoded protein is CATSDLSTSGANVLTF.

The V gene is TRBV2, the J gene TRBJ1-1; 7 bases are a match to TRBD1. The length of the CDR3 is 12 residues. V trimming: 6 bases; J trimming: 6 bases; junction bases outside the gene matches: 4. Germline lookup yields CDR1 SNHLY and CDR2 FYNNEI. CDR3 region: CASSDRAAEAFF. CDR3 DNA sequence: TGTGCCAGCAGCGACAGGGCTGCTGAAGCTTTCTTT.

This chain links TRBV9 with TRBJ2-2, with 10 bases lining up with TRBD2. The CDR3 runs 15 residues. Germline assignment: CDR1 SGDLS and CDR2 YYNGEE. V shed 3 bases and J 3 bases; nucleotides not matched to a gene: 2. CDR3 in amino acids: CASSAGLADTGELFF. CDR3 nucleotide sequence: TGTGCCAGCAGCGCAGGACTAGCGGACACCGGGGAGCTGTTTTTT.

In its sample, this clone was seen once. The rearrangement links TRBV18 to TRBJ1-5; maybe TRBD1 (5 bases). The germline gives CDR1 KGHSH, CDR2 LQKENI. The CDR3 has 14 residues. V was trimmed by 3 bases and J by 0 bases, leaving 6 bases between them. The CDR3 nucleotides read TGTGCCAGCTCACCTAGGGGTAGCAATCAGCCCCAGCATTTT. Encoded protein: CASSPRGSNQPQHF.

The V gene is TRBV5-6, the J gene TRBJ2-5, with a tentative D call TRBD1 (6 bases). This CDR3 has 14 residues. CDR1 and CDR2 (germline): SGHDT, YYEEEE. The ends were cut back, 4 bases at V and 1 base at J, with 11 bases in the middle. The CDR3 DNA sequence: TGTGCCAGCAGCCCGGGACACCCCCAAGAGACCCAGTACTTC. Protein sequence: CASSPGHPQETQYF.

The chain joins TRBV28 to TRBJ1-3; a possible D gene is TRBD1 (6 bases). This CDR3 contains 15 residues. V lost 4 bases and J 0 bases, leaving 10 bases between the germline ends. The germline V gene has CDR1 MDHEN and CDR2 SYDVKM. The CDR3 region is CASSSSGVSGNTIYF. The CDR3 coding sequence is TGTGCCAGCAGTTCCTCAGGGGTCTCTGGAAACACCATATATTTT.

This chain uses TRBV7-2 with TRBJ1-2, with D possibly matching TRBD1 (6 bases). Germline lookup yields CDR1 SGHTA and CDR2 FQGNSA. V lost 5 bases to trimming and J lost 2 bases, with 12 bases between them. CDR3 length equals 14 residues. CDR3 bases: TGTGCCAGCAGCAACCACAGGGCGAACTATGGCTACACCTTC. Its translation is CASSNHRANYGYTF.